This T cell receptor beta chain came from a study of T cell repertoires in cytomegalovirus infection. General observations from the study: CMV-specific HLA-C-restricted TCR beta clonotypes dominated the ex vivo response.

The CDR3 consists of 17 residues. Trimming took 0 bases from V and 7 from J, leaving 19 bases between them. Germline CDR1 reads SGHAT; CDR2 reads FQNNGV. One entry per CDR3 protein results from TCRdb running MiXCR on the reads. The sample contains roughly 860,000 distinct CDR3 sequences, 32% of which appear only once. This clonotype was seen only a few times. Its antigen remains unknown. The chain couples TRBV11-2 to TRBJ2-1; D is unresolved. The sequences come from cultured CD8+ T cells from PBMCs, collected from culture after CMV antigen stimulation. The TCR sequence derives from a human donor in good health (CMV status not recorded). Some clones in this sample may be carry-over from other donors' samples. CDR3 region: CASSLDRIRAWYNEQFF. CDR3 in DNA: TGTGCCAGCAGCTTAGACCGAATTAGGGCATGGTATAATGAGCAGTTCTTC.